This T cell receptor (beta chain) derives from a study of blood T cell repertoires in COVID-19 (dated by TCRdb to the early 2020s). Study-level background: The collaborator samples originated in the United States, Italy and Spain and spanned the acute and convalescent phases of COVID-19. Where available, HLA class I and class II types were taken from metadata supplied by the sample provider and were not determined by assay-based typing. The material from the prospective study consisted of cDNA or gDNA derived from T cells, B-cell-depleted T cells, or PBMCs. The repertoires were released in a freely available public database meant as a resource for research on the immune response to SARS-CoV-2. The dataset comprised deeply sampled blood TCRbeta repertoires from subjects exposed to, actively infected with, or recovered from COVID-19. Sample metadata almost always included a de-identified subject ID, COVID-19 status, age in years and sex. The samples were drawn from two sources: the first 160 participants of the ongoing ImmuneRACE study, and 1,000 to 1,500 subjects contributed by 6 global collaborators.

V lost 0 bases and J lost 7 bases, and the count of bases not matched to a germline gene is 11. The CDR3 spans 17 residues, from the cysteine through the phenylalanine. The DNA shown is the 51-base CDR3, in frame from base 1. Reading the germline V gene gives CDR1 LGHNA and CDR2 YNFKEQ. In regard to this clone: It has no known antigen specificity. It has no much larger one-base neighbor in the sample; base qualities were not kept.

Overall study outcomes, separate from this receptor: The quantity of clinical and demographic metadata differed by source and by participant and was supplied without curation.

One collaborating source in Seattle enrolled patients during active infection and followed them longitudinally through the course of disease. Each collaborating institution followed its own protocols to collect whole blood in K2EDTA tubes. For TCRbeta analysis, collaborator samples were shipped as frozen whole blood, as isolated PBMCs, or as DNA extracted from either sample type. The immunoSEQ Assay, a bias-controlled multiplex PCR, was used to amplify TCRbeta CDR3 regions from genomic DNA. On the study's bioinformatics: The number of nucleated cells in each sample was estimated from the amplification of reference gene primers within the assay. To quantify the absolute abundance of each unique TCRbeta CDR3 rearrangement, sequence reads were collapsed and filtered. For each sample, productive Simpson clonality was calculated as the square root of Simpson's diversity index over productive rearrangements. TCRdb provides this immuneACCESS table in a form limited to in-frame rearrangements. Some clones are lacking; in checked studies, under half of them reflect an unresolved V gene, and why the rest are absent is not known. V, J and clone size are taken as reported in that table, and D and trimming were inferred from the DNA itself. This sample holds 50,000 to 65,000 clones; about 90% were observed only once. Around a fifth of the sample comes from the top ten.

The material sequenced was peripheral blood. The sequence links TRBV4-2 to TRBJ1-5, and 8 junctional nucleotides match TRBD1. The sequence derives from a woman aged 80 or over with COVID-19, enrolled during active disease. The DNA reads TGTGCCAGCAGCCAAGATGGCAGGGGGCGGGGTGGACAGCCCCAGCATTTT. Translation gives CASSQDGRGRGGQPQHF.